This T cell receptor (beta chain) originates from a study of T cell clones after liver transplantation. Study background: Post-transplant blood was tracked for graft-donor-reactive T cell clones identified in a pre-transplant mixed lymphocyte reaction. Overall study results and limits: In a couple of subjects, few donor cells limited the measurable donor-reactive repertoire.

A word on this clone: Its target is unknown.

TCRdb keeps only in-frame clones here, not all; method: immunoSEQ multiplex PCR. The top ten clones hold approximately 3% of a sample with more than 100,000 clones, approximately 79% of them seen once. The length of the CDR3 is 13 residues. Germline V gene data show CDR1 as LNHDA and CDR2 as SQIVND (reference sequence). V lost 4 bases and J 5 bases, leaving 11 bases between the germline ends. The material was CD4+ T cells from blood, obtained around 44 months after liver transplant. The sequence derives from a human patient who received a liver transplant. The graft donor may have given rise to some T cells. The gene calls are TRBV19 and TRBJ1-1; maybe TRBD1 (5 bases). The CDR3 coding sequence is TGTGCCAGTAGTAAGGGGACTAATACTGAAGCTTTCTTT. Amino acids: CASSKGTNTEAFF.